This TCR beta chain derives from a study of blood T cell repertoires in COVID-19. In the study overall: PBMCs, B-cell-depleted T cells, or T cells provided the cDNA or gDNA that made up the material.

The data were produced by immunoSEQ multiplex PCR, yet TCRdb's version contains in-frame clones alone and is incomplete. The sample yields roughly 99,000 clones, 75% to 95% seen once. This CDR3 spans 19 amino acids. Germline values: CDR1 SGHRS, CDR2 YFSETQ. Trimming removed 4 bases from V and 4 bases from J, with 27 bases in between. The sequenced sample consisted of peripheral blood. The TCR was taken from a young woman with acute or convalescent COVID-19. V is TRBV5-1 and J is TRBJ2-1; the D gene is possibly TRBD1 (9 bases). The CDR3 nucleotides are TGCGCCAGCAGCCTAACAGGGGGCACTGGACTAGCAGGTTACAATGAGCAGTTCTTC. Translation gives CASSLTGGTGLAGYNEQFF.